The clone carrying this T cell receptor (beta chain) was picked up many times. Its antigen is currently unknown. This record belongs to a study of blood T cells in healthy people across ages. Together with a sample-barcoded 5' primer, a J-beta primer mix was included in a second PCR lasting roughly 6 to 12 cycles. Every sample produced at least 3 million CDR3-containing paired-end reads. TCRdb called the 5' RACE reads again in MiXCR, with one record for every CDR3 protein. The top ten clones hold 15% of a sample with 710,000 or so distinct CDR3 sequences, about a third of them seen once. Broader study findings: Both naive CD4+ cell counts and diversity were greater in long-lived donors than in aged donors. What prevented conclusive comparison of naive and antigen-experienced cells was that PBMCs were unsorted.

Germline CDR1 SGHRS, CDR2 YFSETQ. The CDR3 extends over 15 amino acids. V was trimmed by 4 bases and J by 2 bases, leaving 15 bases between them. The chain joins TRBV5-1 to TRBJ2-5, with D possibly being TRBD2 (5 bases). The sequenced sample consisted of blood. The source is an elderly woman in good health. CDR3 DNA sequence: TGCGCCAGCAGCGGACGGACTTCATCTCAAGAGACCCAGTACTTC. Translated: CASSGRTSSQETQYF.